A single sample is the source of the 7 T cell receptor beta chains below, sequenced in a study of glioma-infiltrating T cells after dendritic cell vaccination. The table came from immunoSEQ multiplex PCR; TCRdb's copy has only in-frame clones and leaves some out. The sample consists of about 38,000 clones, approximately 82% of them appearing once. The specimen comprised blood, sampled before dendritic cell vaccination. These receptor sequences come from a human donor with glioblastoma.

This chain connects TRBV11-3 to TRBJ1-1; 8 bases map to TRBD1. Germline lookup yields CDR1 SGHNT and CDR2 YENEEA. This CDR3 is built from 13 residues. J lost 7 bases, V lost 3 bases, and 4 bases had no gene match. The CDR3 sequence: CASSFQGAGEAFF. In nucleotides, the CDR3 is TGTGCCAGCAGCTTCCAGGGGGCCGGTGAAGCTTTCTTT.

CDR3 sequence reads: CASSGWAATNYGYTF. In nucleotides, the CDR3 is TGTGCCAGCAGTGGTTGGGCAGCTACTAACTATGGCTACACCTTC. The chain employs TRBV25-1 and TRBJ1-2; D is undetermined. The germline gives CDR1 MGHDK, CDR2 SYGVNS. Between the trimmed V and J ends, which lost 4 bases and 0 bases, there was a span of 12 bases. CDR3 length: 15 residues.

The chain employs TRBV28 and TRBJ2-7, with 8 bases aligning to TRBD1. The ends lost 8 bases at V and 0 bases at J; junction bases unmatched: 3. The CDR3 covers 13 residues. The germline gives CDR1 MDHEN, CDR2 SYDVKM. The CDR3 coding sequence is TGTGCCAGCTTGGACAGGGCCTCCTACGAGCAGTACTTC. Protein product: CASLDRASYEQYF.

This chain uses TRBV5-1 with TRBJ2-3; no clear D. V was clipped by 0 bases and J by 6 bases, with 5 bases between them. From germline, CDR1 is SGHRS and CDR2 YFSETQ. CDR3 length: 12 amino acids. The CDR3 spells CASSLERDTQYF. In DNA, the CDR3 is TGCGCCAGCAGCTTGGAGAGGGATACGCAGTATTTT.

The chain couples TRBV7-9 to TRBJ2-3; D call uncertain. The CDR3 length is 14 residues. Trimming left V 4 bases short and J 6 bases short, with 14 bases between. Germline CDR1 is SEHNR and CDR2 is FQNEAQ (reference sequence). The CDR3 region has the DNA TGTGCCAGCAGCTCGAGCCCGGGTGGCGATACGCAGTATTTT. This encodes CASSSSPGGDTQYF.

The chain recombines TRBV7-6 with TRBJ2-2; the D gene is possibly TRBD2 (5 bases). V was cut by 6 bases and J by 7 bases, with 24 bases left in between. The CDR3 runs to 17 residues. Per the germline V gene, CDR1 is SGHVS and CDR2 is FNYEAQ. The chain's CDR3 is CASSTLSGVVVGGELFF. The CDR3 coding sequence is TGTGCCAGCAGTACATTGTCCGGGGTTGTGGTTGGCGGGGAGCTGTTTTTT.

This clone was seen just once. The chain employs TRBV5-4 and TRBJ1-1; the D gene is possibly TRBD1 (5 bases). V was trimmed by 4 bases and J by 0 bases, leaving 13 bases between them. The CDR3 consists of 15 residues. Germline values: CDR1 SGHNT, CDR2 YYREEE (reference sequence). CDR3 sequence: CASSPSTAMNTEAFF. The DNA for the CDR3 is TGTGCCAGCAGCCCGTCGACAGCTATGAACACTGAAGCTTTCTTT.